The rows below give T cell receptor beta chains drawn from one sample of a study of T cell responses to AZD1222 COVID-19 vaccine. The assay was immunoSEQ multiplex PCR, and TCRdb's table has in-frame clones only and misses some. This sample yields approximately 180,000 clones, of which over 85% are seen a single time; approximately 0.98% belongs to the top ten. The source material was peripheral blood, sampled 28 days after the second dose of the MenACWY control vaccine. The receptors derive from an adult who received the MenACWY meningococcal vaccine as a control. Each CDR3 is given with its conserved first and last residue. The D gene is left open where the match is weak. Not every row has a clone size; where given, it reads once, few, many or a size class.

v_call	d_call	clone_size	j_call	cdr3_nt	cdr3_aa
TRBV2	NA	NA	TRBJ1-5	TGTGCCAGCACCCCGGGAGGGGTCACAGGTCAGCCCCAGCATTTT	CASTPGGVTGQPQHF
TRBV12-3/TRBV12-4	NA	NA	TRBJ1-2	TGTGCCAGCACCAATCCCCGGGGTTCAGGCTACACCTTC	CASTNPRGSGYTF
TRBV9	NA	NA	TRBJ2-2	TGTGCCAGCAGCCCTAGCAACCCCGGGGAGCTGTTTTTT	CASSPSNPGELFF
TRBV7-9	NA	NA	TRBJ2-1	TGTGCCAGCAGCTTAGCCGCAGGCGGATACTCCTACAATGAGCAGTTCTTC	CASSLAAGGYSYNEQFF
TRBV3-1/TRBV3-2	TRBD2	NA	TRBJ2-5	TGTGCCAGCAGCCGGTCTAGCGGGGGGGCTGAGACCCAGTACTTC	CASSRSSGGAETQYF
TRBV9	TRBD1	NA	TRBJ2-3	TGTGCCAGCAGCGCCAGGGGGGATGGCAGGGGGCGAGATACGCAGTATTTT	CASSARGDGRGRDTQYF
TRBV19	NA	once	TRBJ1-5	TGTGCCAGTAGTATACCTCTCAGGGGTCGAAGCAATCAGCCCCAGCATTTT	CASSIPLRGRSNQPQHF
TRBV20-1	NA	NA	TRBJ1-6	TGCAGTGCTAGTGGGACTTACCAGGGAGACTCACCCCTCCACTTT	CSASGTYQGDSPLHF
TRBV2	TRBD2	NA	TRBJ2-3	TGTGCCAGTAGACGGGGGGGAAGCACAGATACGCAGTATTTT	CASRRGGSTDTQYF
TRBV5-6	TRBD2	few	TRBJ2-3	TGTGCCAGCAGCTCGGGGGGGATCCACACAGATACGCAGTATTTT	CASSSGGIHTDTQYF
TRBV7-2	NA	NA	TRBJ1-1	TGTGCCAGCAGCTTGCAACAGGGTAGGGGAACTGAAGCTTTCTTT	CASSLQQGRGTEAFF
TRBV3-1/TRBV3-2	NA	NA	TRBJ2-1	TGTGCCAGCACCCAAAGCGAGACAGTCTCCTACAATGAGCAGTTCTTC	CASTQSETVSYNEQFF
TRBV7-9	NA	NA	TRBJ2-3	TGTGCCAGCTCCGACACAGATACGCAGTATTTT	CASSDTDTQYF
TRBV9	NA	NA	TRBJ1-1	TGTGCCAGCAGCTCCCGAGGGGGGAGTGGTACTGAAGCTTTCTTT	CASSSRGGSGTEAFF
TRBV2	NA	many	TRBJ1-1	TGTGCCAGCAGTGCCCCCATAGGGAATACTGAAGCTTTCTTT	CASSAPIGNTEAFF
TRBV18	NA	NA	TRBJ2-2	TGTGCCAGCTCACCACCGGGAGCCGGGGAGCTGTTTTTT	CASSPPGAGELFF
TRBV10-3	NA	NA	TRBJ1-1	TGTGCCATCAGTGAGGGGGAAGTGGCTCTTGAAGCTTTCTTT	CAISEGEVALEAFF
TRBV19	NA	NA	TRBJ1-6	TGTGCCAGTAATTTAAGGACAAGCCTCCTAATGCCCCTCCACTTT	CASNLRTSLLMPLHF
TRBV6-2/TRBV6-3	TRBD1	NA	TRBJ1-1	TGTGCCAGCAGCGTGACAGGGGGGGGGACTGAAGCTTTCTTT	CASSVTGGGTEAFF
TRBV11-1	NA	NA	TRBJ1-2	TGTGCCAGCACCCCCCAGAAGGGAGCGAACTATGGCTACACCTTC	CASTPQKGANYGYTF
TRBV5-1	NA	NA	TRBJ1-2	TGCGCCAGCAGCTTGTCGAGTAACGGGGGTGTCAACACCTTC	CASSLSSNGGVNTF
TRBV12-3/TRBV12-4	NA	NA	TRBJ2-3	TGTGCCAGCACCCCTGGAGAAGATACGCAGTATTTT	CASTPGEDTQYF
TRBV7-8	NA	NA	TRBJ2-1	TGTGCCAGCAAAGAGGTAACCTACAATGAGCAGTTCTTC	CASKEVTYNEQFF
TRBV25-1	NA	NA	TRBJ1-2	TGTGCCAGCAGTGAATATGGCGTTTCCGAAACTTCTTCCTATGGCTACACCTTC	CASSEYGVSETSSYGYTF
TRBV30	TRBD1	NA	TRBJ1-5	TGTGCCTGGAGTGACCTTTTAGGACAGGGACAGCCCCAGCATTTT	CAWSDLLGQGQPQHF
TRBV28	TRBD2	few	TRBJ2-7	TGTGCCAGCAGTTTCGGGTTGCGGGGAGGGTACGAGCAGTACTTC	CASSFGLRGGYEQYF
TRBV19	NA	once	TRBJ1-2	TGTGCCAGTACACGAGGGGATGGTAACTATGGCTACACCTTC	CASTRGDGNYGYTF
TRBV19	NA	NA	TRBJ1-1	TGTGCCAGAAGAGGGGCGAACACTGAAGCTTTCTTT	CARRGANTEAFF
TRBV19	NA	NA	TRBJ1-2	TGTGCCAGTAGATACCCCCGGGCTGAAGCTAACTATGGCTACACCTTC	CASRYPRAEANYGYTF
TRBV5-4	NA	NA	TRBJ2-7	TGTGCCAGCAGCTCGGAGCAGGCGCTACCCTCCTACGAGCAGTACTTC	CASSSEQALPSYEQYF
TRBV27	NA	NA	TRBJ1-1	TGTGCCAGCAGTTTATTTCCAGAGAACACTGAAGCTTTCTTT	CASSLFPENTEAFF
TRBV7-9	NA	NA	TRBJ2-7	TGTGCCAGCAGCGTAAGGGACGAGATCGAGCAGTACTTC	CASSVRDEIEQYF
TRBV7-2	NA	NA	TRBJ1-2	TGTGCCAGCAGCTCGAACAGGGTACGGGGTGGCTACACCTTC	CASSSNRVRGGYTF
TRBV13	NA	NA	TRBJ1-2	TGTGCCAGCAGCTTAGGAGTGAATGATAACTATGGCTACACCTTC	CASSLGVNDNYGYTF
TRBV5-6	NA	NA	TRBJ2-1	TGTGCCAGCAGCTTTGTGGACCCTTACAATGAGCAGTTCTTC	CASSFVDPYNEQFF
TRBV28	NA	NA	TRBJ1-2	TGTGCCAGCAGTTTATGGGCCAGGGAACGAGGCTACACCTTC	CASSLWARERGYTF
TRBV4-2	NA	NA	TRBJ2-1	TGTGCCAGCAGCCGCGGGGCACACAATGAGCAGTTCTTC	CASSRGAHNEQFF
TRBV7-2	TRBD2	NA	TRBJ2-4	TGTGCCAGCAGTAAAGGGACTAGCGGGTTGGGCTTAGCCAAAAACATTCAGTACTTC	CASSKGTSGLGLAKNIQYF
TRBV5-1	NA	NA	TRBJ1-1	TGCGCCAGCAGCGACCAACAGGGTGGTTTCTCTGAAGCTTTCTTT	CASSDQQGGFSEAFF
TRBV5-1	NA	NA	TRBJ1-6	TGCGCCAGCAGCTTGGGGCCTACGGGGGCAGAGAATTCACCCCTCCACTTT	CASSLGPTGAENSPLHF
TRBV2	TRBD1	once	TRBJ2-2	TGTGCCAGCAGTGAAGCTGGACAGGGGGCTTACACCGGGGAGCTGTTTTTT	CASSEAGQGAYTGELFF
TRBV5-4	NA	NA	TRBJ1-1	TGTGCCAGCAGCTTGGATCCGGGGATGAACACTGAAGCTTTCTTT	CASSLDPGMNTEAFF